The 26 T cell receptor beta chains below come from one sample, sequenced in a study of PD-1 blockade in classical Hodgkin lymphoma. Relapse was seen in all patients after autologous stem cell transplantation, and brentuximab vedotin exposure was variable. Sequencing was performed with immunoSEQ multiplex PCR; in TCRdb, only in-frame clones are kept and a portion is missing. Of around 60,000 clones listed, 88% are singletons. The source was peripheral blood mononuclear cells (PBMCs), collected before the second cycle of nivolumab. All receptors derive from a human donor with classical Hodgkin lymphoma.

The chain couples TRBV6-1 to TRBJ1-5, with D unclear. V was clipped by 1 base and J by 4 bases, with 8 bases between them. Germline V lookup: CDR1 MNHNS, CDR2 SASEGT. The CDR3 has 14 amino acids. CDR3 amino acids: CASSEGVGNQPQHF. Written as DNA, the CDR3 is TGTGCCAGCAGTGAAGGGGTAGGTAATCAGCCCCAGCATTTT.

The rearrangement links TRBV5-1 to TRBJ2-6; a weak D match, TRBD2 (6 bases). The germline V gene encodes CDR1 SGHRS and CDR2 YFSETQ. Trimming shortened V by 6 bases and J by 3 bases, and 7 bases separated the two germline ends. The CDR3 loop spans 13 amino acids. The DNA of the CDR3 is TGCGCCAGCACGGGGGTTGGGGCCAACGTCCTGACTTTC. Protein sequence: CASTGVGANVLTF.

Here the CDR3 reads CASSQGQGAGGYTF. CDR3 in DNA: TGCGCCAGCAGCCAAGGACAGGGGGCGGGTGGCTACACCTTC. This chain connects TRBV4-1 to TRBJ1-2; TRBD1 matches 10 bases. The CDR3 runs to 14 residues. Germline V gives CDR1 MGHRA, CDR2 YSYEKL. V was clipped by 1 base and J by 7 bases; unmatched bases: 3.

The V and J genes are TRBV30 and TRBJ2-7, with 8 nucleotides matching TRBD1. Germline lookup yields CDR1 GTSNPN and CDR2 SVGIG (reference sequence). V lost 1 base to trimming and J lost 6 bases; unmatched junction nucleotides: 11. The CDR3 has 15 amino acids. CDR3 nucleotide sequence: TGTGCCTGGAGTGGGACCAGGGGGCCCTTCGCCGAGCAGTACTTC. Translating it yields CAWSGTRGPFAEQYF.

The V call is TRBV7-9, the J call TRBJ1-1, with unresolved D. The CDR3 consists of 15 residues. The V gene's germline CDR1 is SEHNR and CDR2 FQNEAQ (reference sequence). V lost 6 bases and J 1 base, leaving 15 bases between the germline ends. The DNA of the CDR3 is TGTGCCAGCAGTTCCCAGAGGGTTAAGAACACTGAAGCTTTCTTT. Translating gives CASSSQRVKNTEAFF.

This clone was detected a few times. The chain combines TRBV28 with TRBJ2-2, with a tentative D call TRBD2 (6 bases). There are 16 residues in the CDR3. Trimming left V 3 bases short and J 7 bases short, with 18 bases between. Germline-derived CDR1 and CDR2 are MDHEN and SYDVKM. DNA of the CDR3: TGTGCCAGCAGTTTTTGGCTCCGGGGGAGTGACGGGGAGCTGTTTTTT. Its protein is CASSFWLRGSDGELFF.

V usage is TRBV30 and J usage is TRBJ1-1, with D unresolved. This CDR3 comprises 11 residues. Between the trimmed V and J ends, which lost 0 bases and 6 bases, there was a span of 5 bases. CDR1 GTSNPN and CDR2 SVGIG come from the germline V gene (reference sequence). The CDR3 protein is CAWSVGAEAFF. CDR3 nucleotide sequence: TGTGCCTGGAGTGTCGGGGCTGAAGCTTTCTTT.

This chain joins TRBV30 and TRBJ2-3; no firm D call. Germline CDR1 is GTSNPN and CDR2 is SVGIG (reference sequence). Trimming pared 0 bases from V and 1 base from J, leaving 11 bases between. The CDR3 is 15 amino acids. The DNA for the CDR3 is TGTGCCTGGAGTGTAAGGGCCTGGGGCACAGATACGCAGTATTTT. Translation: CAWSVRAWGTDTQYF.

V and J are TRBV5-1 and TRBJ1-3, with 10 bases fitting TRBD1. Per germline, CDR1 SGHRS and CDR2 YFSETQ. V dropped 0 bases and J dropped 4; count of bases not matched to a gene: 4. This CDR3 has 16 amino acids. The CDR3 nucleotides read TGCGCCAGCAGCTTGGGACAGGGGGCGCGAGGAAACACCATATATTTT. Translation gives CASSLGQGARGNTIYF.

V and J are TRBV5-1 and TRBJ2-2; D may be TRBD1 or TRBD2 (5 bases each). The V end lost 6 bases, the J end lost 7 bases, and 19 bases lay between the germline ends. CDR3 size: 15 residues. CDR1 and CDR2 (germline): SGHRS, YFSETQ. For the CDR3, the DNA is TGCGCCAGCATCCATGGCCCGGGGCTCGGCGGGGAGCTGTTTTTT. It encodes CASIHGPGLGGELFF.

DNA for the CDR3: TGCGCCAGCCGAACGGGGCGGAGTACTAATGAAAAACTGTTTTTT. Its protein product is CASRTGRSTNEKLFF. The chain carries TRBV5-1 and TRBJ1-4, with TRBD1 as a possible D gene (5 bases). The CDR3 runs to 15 residues. V was shortened by 7 bases and J by 2 bases, with 15 bases between the two germline ends. Germline CDR1 is SGHRS and CDR2 is YFSETQ.

Written as DNA, the CDR3 is TGTGCCAGCAGCCAGCCCTTCGACACCATATATTTT. Its translation is CASSQPFDTIYF. This rearrangement joins TRBV4-2 to TRBJ1-3; D ambiguous. CDR1 LGHNA and CDR2 YNFKEQ come from the germline V gene. The CDR3 extends over 12 amino acids. The V end lost 3 bases, the J end lost 8 bases, and 8 bases lay between the germline ends.

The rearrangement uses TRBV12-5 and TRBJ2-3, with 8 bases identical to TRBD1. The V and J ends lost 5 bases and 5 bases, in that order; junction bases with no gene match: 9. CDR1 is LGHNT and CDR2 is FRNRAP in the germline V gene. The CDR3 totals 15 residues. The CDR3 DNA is TGTGCTAGTGGTCCGGGACAGGCCGGTGGAGATACGCAGTATTTT. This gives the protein CASGPGQAGGDTQYF.

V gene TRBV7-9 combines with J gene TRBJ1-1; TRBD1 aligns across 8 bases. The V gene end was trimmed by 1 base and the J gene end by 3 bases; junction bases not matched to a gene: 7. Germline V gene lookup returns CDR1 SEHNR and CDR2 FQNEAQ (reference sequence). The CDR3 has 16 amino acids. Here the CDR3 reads CASSLDVGTGYTEAFF. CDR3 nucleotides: TGTGCCAGCAGCTTAGACGTAGGGACAGGTTACACTGAAGCTTTCTTT.

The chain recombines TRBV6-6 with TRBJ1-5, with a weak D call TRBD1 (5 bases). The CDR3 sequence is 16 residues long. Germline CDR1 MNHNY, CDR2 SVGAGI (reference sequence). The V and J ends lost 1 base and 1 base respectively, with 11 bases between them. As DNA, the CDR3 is TGTGCCAGCAGTTACTATTCCGGGGCCAGCAATCAGCCCCAGCATTTT. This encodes CASSYYSGASNQPQHF.

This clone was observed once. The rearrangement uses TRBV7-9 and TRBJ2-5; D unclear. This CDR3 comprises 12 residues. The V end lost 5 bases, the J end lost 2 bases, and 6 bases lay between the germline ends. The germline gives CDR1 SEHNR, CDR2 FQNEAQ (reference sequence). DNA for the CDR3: TGTGCCAGCAGCACCCAACAAGAGACCCAGTACTTC. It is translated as CASSTQQETQYF.

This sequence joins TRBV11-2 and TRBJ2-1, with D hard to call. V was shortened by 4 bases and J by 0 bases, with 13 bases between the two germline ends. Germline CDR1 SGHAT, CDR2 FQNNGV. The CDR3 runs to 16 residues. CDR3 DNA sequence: TGTGCCAGCAGCTCCTCCCGTGCCAGCTCCTACAATGAGCAGTTCTTC. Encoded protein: CASSSSRASSYNEQFF.

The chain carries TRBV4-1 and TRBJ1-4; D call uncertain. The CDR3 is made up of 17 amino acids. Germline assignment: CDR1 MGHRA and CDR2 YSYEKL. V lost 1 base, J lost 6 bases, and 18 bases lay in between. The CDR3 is CASSQALMRVLDEKLFF. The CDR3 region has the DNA TGCGCCAGCAGCCAAGCCCTAATGCGGGTATTGGATGAAAAACTGTTTTTT.

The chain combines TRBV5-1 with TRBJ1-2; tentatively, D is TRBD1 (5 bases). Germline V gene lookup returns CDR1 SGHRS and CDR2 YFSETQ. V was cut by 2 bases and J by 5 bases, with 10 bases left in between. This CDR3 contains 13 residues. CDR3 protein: CASSFGTGYGYTF. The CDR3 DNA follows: TGCGCCAGCAGCTTTGGGACGGGGTATGGCTACACCTTC.

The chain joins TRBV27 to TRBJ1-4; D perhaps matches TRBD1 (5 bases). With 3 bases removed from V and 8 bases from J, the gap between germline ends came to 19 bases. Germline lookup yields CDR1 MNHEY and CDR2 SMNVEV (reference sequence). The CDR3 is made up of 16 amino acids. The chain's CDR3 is CASSLMTRGGIEKLFF. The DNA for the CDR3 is TGTGCCAGCAGTTTGATGACGAGGGGAGGGATCGAAAAACTGTTTTTT.

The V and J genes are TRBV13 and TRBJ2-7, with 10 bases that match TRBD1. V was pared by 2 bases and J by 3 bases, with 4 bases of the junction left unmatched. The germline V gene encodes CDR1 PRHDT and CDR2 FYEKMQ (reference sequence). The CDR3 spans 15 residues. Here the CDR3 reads CASSLFGTGDYEQYF. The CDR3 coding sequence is TGTGCCAGCAGCTTATTCGGGACAGGGGACTACGAGCAGTACTTC. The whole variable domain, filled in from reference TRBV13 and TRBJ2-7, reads AAGVIQSPRHLIKEKRETATLKCYPIPRHDTVYWYQQGPGQDPQFLISFYEKMQSDKGSIPDRFSAQQFSDYHSELNMSSLELGDSALYFCASSLFGTGDYEQYFGPGTRLTVT.

The CDR3 region is CASSFSGDRGLTEAFF. The DNA for the CDR3 is TGTGCCAGCAGCTTCAGCGGTGACAGGGGGCTGACTGAAGCTTTCTTT. The chain is built from TRBV5-5 and TRBJ1-1, with 10 nucleotides matching TRBD1. CDR1 and CDR2 (germline): SGHKS, YYEKEE (reference sequence). Trimming removed 2 bases from V and 5 bases from J; junction bases left unmatched: 9. This CDR3 region has 16 residues. The full variable domain, rest sourced from reference TRBV5-5 and TRBJ1-1, is DAGVTQSPTHLIKTRGQQVTLRCSPISGHKSVSWYQQVLGQGPQFIFQYYEKEERGRGNFPDRFSARQFPNYSSELNVNALLLGDSALYLCASSFSGDRGLTEAFFGQGTRLTVV.

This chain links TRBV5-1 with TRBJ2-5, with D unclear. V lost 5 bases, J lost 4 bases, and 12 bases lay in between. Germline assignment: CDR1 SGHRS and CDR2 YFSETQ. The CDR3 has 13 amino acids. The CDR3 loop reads CASSLGPGETQYF. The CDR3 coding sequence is TGCGCCAGCAGTCTCGGACCGGGAGAGACCCAGTACTTC.

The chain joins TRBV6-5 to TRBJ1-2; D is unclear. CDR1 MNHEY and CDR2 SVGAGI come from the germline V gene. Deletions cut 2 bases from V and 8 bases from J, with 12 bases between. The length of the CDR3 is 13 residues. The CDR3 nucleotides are TGTGCCAGCAGTTACATCCCGAGAGGGGGCTACACCTTC. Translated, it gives CASSYIPRGGYTF.

The CDR3 is CASSYSGQGGREQFF. The CDR3 region has the DNA TGTGCCAGCAGTTACTCCGGACAGGGGGGGCGTGAGCAGTTCTTC. The J gene is TRBJ2-1, the V gene TRBV6-5; TRBD1 matches at 10 bases. In germline, CDR1 is MNHEY, CDR2 SVGAGI. J was trimmed by 9 bases and V by 0 bases; bases with no gene match: 5. The CDR3 loop spans 15 amino acids.

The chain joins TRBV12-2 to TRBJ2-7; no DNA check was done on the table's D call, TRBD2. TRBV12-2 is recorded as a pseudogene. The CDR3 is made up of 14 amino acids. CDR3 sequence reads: CASRYDWSSYEQYF. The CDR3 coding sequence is TGTGCAAGTCGTTACGACTGGAGCTCCTACGAGCAGTACTTC.